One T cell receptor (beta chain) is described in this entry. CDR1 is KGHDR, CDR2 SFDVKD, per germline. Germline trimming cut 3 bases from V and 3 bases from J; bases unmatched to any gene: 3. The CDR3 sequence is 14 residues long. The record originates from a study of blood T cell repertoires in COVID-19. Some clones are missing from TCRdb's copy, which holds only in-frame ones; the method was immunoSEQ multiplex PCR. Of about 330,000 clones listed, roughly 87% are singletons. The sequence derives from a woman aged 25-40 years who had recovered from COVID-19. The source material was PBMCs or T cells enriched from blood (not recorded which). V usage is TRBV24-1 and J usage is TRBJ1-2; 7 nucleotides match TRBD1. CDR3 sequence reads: CATSDPRGDYGYTF. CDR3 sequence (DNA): TGTGCCACCAGTGATCCCAGGGGGGACTATGGCTACACCTTC.